Included here is one T cell receptor (beta chain) sequence, with context. Its antigen is as yet unknown. TCRdb re-analyzed the PCR reads through MiXCR. The table has about 38,000 clones, about 29% seen once. Germline-derived CDR1 and CDR2 are MNHNS and SASEGT. V gave up 4 bases and J gave up 7 bases; unmatched junction bases: 8. This CDR3 is built from 16 residues. The data are from a study of metastatic and nonmetastatic thyroid tumors. Study-wide points: The study reportedly found significantly higher TCR beta diversity in malignant thyroid tumors than benign nodules, in blood and tumor.

Until they underwent thyroid surgery, no patient had received any treatment. The J gene is TRBJ2-1, the V gene TRBV6-1; TRBD2 agrees at 12 bases. The sequenced sample was blood. The TCR comes from a male donor with papillary thyroid cancer or a benign thyroid nodule (not recorded which). Some clones in this sample may be carry-over from other donors' samples. CDR3 nucleotide sequence: TGTGCCAGCAGTGCCTTGACTAGCGGGAGAGGAAATGAGCAGTTCTTC. This encodes CASSALTSGRGNEQFF.